Listed below are T cell receptor beta chains from one sample, sequenced in a study of blood T cells in healthy people across ages. One entry per CDR3 protein, called by TCRdb with MiXCR from the 5' RACE reads. The sample has 450,000 to 650,000 distinct CDR3 sequences; approximately 25% are singletons. These records were also assigned to another study, of T cells of mothers and their children.

Sequencing used blood. The receptors here all came from a boy between 10 and 17 years old in good health. Each CDR3 is given with its conserved first and last residue. A D gene is named only where the DNA matches it firmly. Clone size is given for some rows only: seen once, a few or many times, or a class if the clone is expanded.

length	J	D	V	size	DNA	CDR3
14	TRBJ2-2	TRBD1	TRBV20-1	few	TGCAGTGCTAGCCGACAGGGGCCCACCGGGGAGCTGTTTTTT	CSASRQGPTGELFF
18	TRBJ2-1	TRBD2	TRBV9	few	TGTGCCAGCAGCGTACCATCCTCCGGGACTAGCAAATACAATGAGCAGTTCTTC	CASSVPSSGTSKYNEQFF
16	TRBJ2-7	TRBD2	TRBV7-2	few	TGTGCCAGCAGCTTAGACTGGACTAGCGGTACCTACGAGCAGTACTTC	CASSLDWTSGTYEQYF
12	TRBJ2-5	TRBD2	TRBV2	NA	TGTGCCACGGGGGGGTCCCAAGAGACCCAGTACTTC	CATGGSQETQYF
13	TRBJ1-1	TRBD1	TRBV20-1	NA	TGCAGTGCGGGGGGACAGGGGGACACTGAAGCTTTCTTT	CSAGGQGDTEAFF
14	TRBJ2-1	NA	TRBV20-1	few	TGCAGTGCCGATCCCTGGGGTTTCGACAATGAGCAGTTCTTC	CSADPWGFDNEQFF
13	TRBJ1-2	TRBD1	TRBV24-1	NA	TGTGCCACCAGTGATTATGACAGGGGGGGCTACACCTTC	CATSDYDRGGYTF
15	TRBJ2-1	TRBD1	TRBV7-9	NA	TGTGCCGGCAGCTTCTCCGGGACAGGCGGGAATGAGCAGTTCTTC	CAGSFSGTGGNEQFF
11	TRBJ1-2	NA	TRBV7-9	NA	TGTGCCAGCGTGGGGCCGCTTGGCTACACCTTC	CASVGPLGYTF
18	TRBJ1-2	TRBD1	TRBV7-9	NA	TGTGCCAGCAGCCACCTAACAGGGGGCGCAGAGGCCAACTATGGCCACACCTTC	CASSHLTGGAEANYGHTF
14	TRBJ2-7	NA	TRBV2	NA	TGTGCCAGCACCACGGGACTGAGCTCCTACGAGCAGTACTTC	CASTTGLSSYEQYF
15	TRBJ2-5	NA	TRBV18	NA	TGTGCCAGCTCCTGGGTCACGACCTACCAAGAGACCCAGTACTTC	CASSWVTTYQETQYF
15	TRBJ2-1	TRBD2	TRBV29-1	few	TGCAGCGTCGTAGCGGGGGTAAGCTCCTACAATGAGCAGTTCTTC	CSVVAGVSSYNEQFF
15	TRBJ1-2	NA	TRBV7-8	NA	TGTGCCAGCAGCCTCTCGAGAGGACAGCGATATGGCTACACCTTC	CASSLSRGQRYGYTF
13	TRBJ2-7	NA	TRBV20-1	NA	TGCAGTGCGGCAGGGATATTTGACTACGAGCAGTACTTC	CSAAGIFDYEQYF
11	TRBJ2-1	NA	TRBV28	NA	TGTGCCAGCAGTTTAATCAGAGAGCAGTTCTTC	CASSLIREQFF
13	TRBJ1-6	NA	TRBV28	NA	TGTGCCAGCAGTTCGGGCTCCCTGGCGGCCCTCCACTTT	CASSSGSLAALHF
13	TRBJ1-1	TRBD1	TRBV3-1	NA	TGTGCCAGCAGCCCGGACAGGGCGACTGAAGCTTTCTTT	CASSPDRATEAFF
16	TRBJ1-2	TRBD1	TRBV6-6	NA	TGTGCCAGCAGCCCAGTTACCTCCGGGACAGGGTATGGCTACACCTTC	CASSPVTSGTGYGYTF
14	TRBJ2-2	NA	TRBV28	NA	TGTGCCAGCAGTTTTGTGGGTTTCACCGGGGAGCTGTTTTTT	CASSFVGFTGELFF
14	TRBJ1-2	NA	TRBV5-6	NA	TGTGCCAGCAGCTTGCGGCCAGGGATCTATGGCTACACCTTC	CASSLRPGIYGYTF
14	TRBJ2-7	NA	TRBV7-2	few	TGTGCCAGCAGCTTAGGGACCCCCCCCTACGAGCAGTACTTC	CASSLGTPPYEQYF
13	TRBJ1-1	NA	TRBV29-1	few	TGCAGCGTTGAATCCCAGGAGAACACTGAAGCTTTCTTT	CSVESQENTEAFF
15	TRBJ2-5	NA	TRBV5-6	NA	TGTGCCAGCAGCTTGTTGCAGGCAACCCAAGAGACCCAGTACTTC	CASSLLQATQETQYF
16	TRBJ2-7	TRBD2	TRBV20-1	few	TGCAGTGCTAGCCGCCCTACTAGCGGGGGTACCTACGAGCAGTACTTC	CSASRPTSGGTYEQYF
15	TRBJ2-7	NA	TRBV20-1	NA	TGCAGTGTCTGGCCCGGGACTTCTTCGTCCTACGAGCAGTACTTC	CSVWPGTSSSYEQYF
22	TRBJ2-5	TRBD2	TRBV11-2	NA	TGTGCCAGCAGCTTATCCAGGGCTAGGGCGGGAGGGCCCTCGGGTTCCCAAGAGACCCAGTACTTC	CASSLSRARAGGPSGSQETQYF
16	TRBJ2-7	NA	TRBV4-1	NA	TGCGCCAGCAGCCAAGCGGGACGGGCCAGCTCCTACGAGCAGTACTTC	CASSQAGRASSYEQYF
17	TRBJ1-6	NA	TRBV6-1	NA	TGTGCCAGCAGTGAACTGGCGCGGAACTCCTATAATTCACCCCTCCACTTT	CASSELARNSYNSPLHF
13	TRBJ1-2	NA	TRBV5-1	few	TGCGCCAGCAGCTTGAAAGTCGGTCCCGGCTACACCTTC	CASSLKVGPGYTF
16	TRBJ2-4	NA	TRBV7-9	NA	TGTGCCAGCAGCTCCACAGGGTTCCTCGCCAAAAACATTCAGTACTTC	CASSSTGFLAKNIQYF
15	TRBJ2-2	NA	TRBV5-1	NA	TGCGCCAGCAGCTTGAACCGGGCGGAGACCGGGGAGCTGTTTTTT	CASSLNRAETGELFF
14	TRBJ1-4	NA	TRBV18	NA	TGTGCCAGCTCACCGCAAAAGGGTAATGAAAAACTGTTTTTT	CASSPQKGNEKLFF
13	TRBJ2-7	NA	TRBV20-1	few	TGCAGTGCTGCATCCGGGACAACCTACGAGCAGTACTTC	CSAASGTTYEQYF
14	TRBJ2-3	NA	TRBV5-4	few	TGTGCCAGCAGCTTCTTGGGGGACACAGATACGCAGTATTTT	CASSFLGDTDTQYF
15	TRBJ2-1	TRBD2	TRBV19	NA	TGTGCCAGTAGTATAGTCAGCGGGAGGGGCCATGAGCAGTTCTTC	CASSIVSGRGHEQFF
15	TRBJ2-2	TRBD1	TRBV7-8	few	TGTGCCAGCCCTCAACAGGGGGGGAACACCGGGGAGCTGTTTTTT	CASPQQGGNTGELFF
20	TRBJ2-5	TRBD2	TRBV29-1	few	TGCAGCCCTCCAGATGTAATGTCCCGAAAGGCTAGCGGGAGGTCAGAGACCCAGTACTTC	CSPPDVMSRKASGRSETQYF
14	TRBJ2-1	NA	TRBV19	few	TGTGCCAGTAGTATGCCTAGCTTTCAGAATGAGCAGTTCTTC	CASSMPSFQNEQFF
15	TRBJ2-7	NA	TRBV12-3/TRBV12-4	NA	TGTGCCAGCAGTGGCGACAGTGACCTGACCTACGAGCAGTACTTC	CASSGDSDLTYEQYF
15	TRBJ2-5	NA	TRBV7-2	NA	TGTGCCAGCAGCTTTAGTACGGCAGGGGAGGAGACCCAGTACTTC	CASSFSTAGEETQYF
16	TRBJ2-3	TRBD2	TRBV29-1	NA	TGCAGCGTTGGGGTGACTAGCGGAACCTGGGAAGATACGCAGTATTTT	CSVGVTSGTWEDTQYF
17	TRBJ2-6	TRBD1	TRBV18	NA	TGTGCCAGCTCACCACTGGACAGGAGCTCTGGGGCCAACGTCCTGACTTTC	CASSPLDRSSGANVLTF
11	TRBJ1-5	NA	TRBV3-1	few	TGTGCCCGATATCGGGAGCAGCCCCAGCATTTT	CARYREQPQHF
16	TRBJ2-3	TRBD2	TRBV6-5	many	TGTGCCAGCAGTTACGGTCTAGCGGGGGGGATAGATACGCAGTATTTT	CASSYGLAGGIDTQYF
14	TRBJ2-7	NA	TRBV7-2	NA	TGTGCCAGCAGCTTTGGCAGGTTCCCCTACGAGCAGTACTTC	CASSFGRFPYEQYF
17	TRBJ2-1	NA	TRBV9	few	TGTGCCAGCAGCGTAGCGCCTGCGGCCACCCTGGGGAATGAGCAGTTCTTC	CASSVAPAATLGNEQFF
13	TRBJ2-7	NA	TRBV10-3	few	TGTGCCATCAGTGAGGGGCACTCCTACGAGCAGTACTTC	CAISEGHSYEQYF
15	TRBJ2-7	NA	TRBV20-1	NA	TGCAGTGCTAGAGATATCACCGGGAGCTCCTACGAGCAGTACTTC	CSARDITGSSYEQYF
14	TRBJ1-1	NA	TRBV6-6	NA	TGTGCCAGCAGTACAATCAGGGTCCCCACTGAAGCTTTCTTT	CASSTIRVPTEAFF
16	TRBJ2-5	TRBD2	TRBV7-3	NA	TGTGCCAGCAGCTTCTCTAGCGGGGGGGCCTGGGAGACCCAGTACTTC	CASSFSSGGAWETQYF
16	TRBJ2-6	NA	TRBV15	few	TGTGCCACCAGCGAACCTGACAGTTCTGGGGCCAACGTCCTGACTTTC	CATSEPDSSGANVLTF
14	TRBJ1-5	TRBD1	TRBV9	few	TGTGCCAGCAGCGAAGACAGGGTCAATCAGCCCCAGCATTTT	CASSEDRVNQPQHF
15	TRBJ2-1	TRBD1	TRBV30	NA	TGTGCCTGGAGGGAAAAGGGGGCCTCCTACAATGAGCAGTTCTTC	CAWREKGASYNEQFF
12	TRBJ2-7	NA	TRBV7-2	few	TGTGCCAGCAGCCCTTGGTCCTACGAGCAGTACTTC	CASSPWSYEQYF